This T cell receptor (beta chain) was identified in a study of blood T cells in healthy people across ages. Germline CDR1 is DFQATT and CDR2 is SNEGSKA (reference sequence). The CDR3 is 13 amino acids. Trimming pared 0 bases from V and 4 bases from J, leaving 8 bases between. Through a sample-barcoded 5' primer and a J-beta primer mix, a second PCR was run for roughly 7 to 12 cycles. TCRdb re-analysed the 5' RACE reads in MiXCR, keeping a single row per CDR3 protein. The sample shows under 1,000,000 distinct CDR3 sequences, under 40% of them seen only once. The rearrangement uses TRBV20-1 and TRBJ2-3; D unresolved. The specimen sequenced was blood. The source of this sequence is a man between 18 and 35 years old in good health. CDR3 in amino acids: CSARETGADTQYF. Here the CDR3 DNA reads TGCAGTGCTAGAGAGACTGGGGCAGATACGCAGTATTTT.